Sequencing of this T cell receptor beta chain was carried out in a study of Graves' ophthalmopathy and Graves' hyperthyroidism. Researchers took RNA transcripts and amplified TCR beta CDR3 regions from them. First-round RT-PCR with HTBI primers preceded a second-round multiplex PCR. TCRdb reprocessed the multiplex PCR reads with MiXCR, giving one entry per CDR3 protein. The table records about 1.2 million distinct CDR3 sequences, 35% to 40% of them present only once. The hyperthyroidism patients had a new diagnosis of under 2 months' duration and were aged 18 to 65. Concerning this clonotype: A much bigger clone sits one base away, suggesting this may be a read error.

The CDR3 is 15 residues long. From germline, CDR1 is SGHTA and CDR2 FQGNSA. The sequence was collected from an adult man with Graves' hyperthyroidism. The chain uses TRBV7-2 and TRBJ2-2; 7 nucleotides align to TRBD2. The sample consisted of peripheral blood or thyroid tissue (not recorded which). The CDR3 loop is CASSSGLERTGGLFF. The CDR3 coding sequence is TGTGCCAGCAGCTCCGGACTAGAGAGAACCGGGGGGCTGTTTTTT.